This is a list of T cell receptor beta chains from one sample in a study of CD8 T cell repertoires and HIV-1 epitope variants. Sequencing used immunoSEQ multiplex PCR; TCRdb keeps in-frame clones, though not all of them. The table shows around 2,000 clones, with approximately 76% occurring only once. Antigens of these TCRs are unknown. The sample comprised cultured CD8+ T cells derived from PBMCs. The source of these receptors is a male donor with HIV. Each CDR3 is given with its conserved first and last residue. The D gene is left open where the match is weak. Rows give clone size only sometimes, using once, few, many, or a class for an expanded clone.

. | TRBJ2-7 | . | TRBV7-8 | TGTGCCAGCAGCTTTATTGGGGGCGGGTACGAGCAGTACTTC | CASSFIGGGYEQYF
TRBD1 | TRBJ2-4 | once | TRBV28 | TGTGCCAGCAGATCGCCTCGTGGACAGGGAGCCAAAAACATTCAGTACTTC | CASRSPRGQGAKNIQYF
TRBD2 | TRBJ2-1 | once | TRBV14 | TGTGCCAGCAGGCTAGCGGGAGAAGGTGAGCAGTTCTTC | CASRLAGEGEQFF
TRBD1 | TRBJ1-5 | . | TRBV28 | TGTGCCAGCAGCTCCAGGGGACAGGGGCCTCGCTCCCTTACGCCCCAGCATTTT | CASSSRGQGPRSLTPQHF
. | TRBJ2-3 | . | TRBV10-3 | TGTGCCATCAGTGAGTCGATGGGGGCAGATACGCAGTATTTT | CAISESMGADTQYF
TRBD1 | TRBJ2-7 | . | TRBV2 | TGTGCCAGAGACCGGGACAGGTTAACCTACGAGCAGTACTTC | CARDRDRLTYEQYF
. | TRBJ2-1 | . | TRBV7-2 | TGTGCCAGCAGCTTACATTGGATGGATGAGCAGTTCTTC | CASSLHWMDEQFF
. | TRBJ2-3 | . | TRBV11-3 | TGTGCCAGCAGCCGAAGAGAGGGAGTGGGAGATACGCAGTATTTT | CASSRREGVGDTQYF
. | TRBJ1-1 | . | TRBV28 | TGTGCCAGCAGGGATGGCACCGGGACGACGAACACTGAAGCTTTCTTT | CASRDGTGTTNTEAFF
. | TRBJ2-1 | few | TRBV7-6 | TGTGCCAGCAGCTTATGGAAACCGGATTACAATGAGCAGTTCTTC | CASSLWKPDYNEQFF
. | TRBJ2-5 | once | TRBV5-4 | TGTGCCAGCAGCTACAGGACAGAAGAGACCCAGTACTTC | CASSYRTEETQYF
. | TRBJ2-5 | . | TRBV6-5 | TGTGCCAGCAGTTACTCGACAGGCTGGGGGGAAGAGACCCAGTACTTC | CASSYSTGWGEETQYF
TRBD2 | TRBJ2-1 | . | TRBV7-9 | TGTGCCAGCAGACGCGGGGGGAGCTCCTACAATGAGCAGTTCTTC | CASRRGGSSYNEQFF
TRBD2 | TRBJ2-7 | . | TRBV28 | TGTGCCAGCACCGAAGGACTAGCGGGTACCTACGAGCAGTACTTC | CASTEGLAGTYEQYF
. | TRBJ2-2 | . | TRBV13 | TGTGCCAGCAGCCCACGACAGTACACCGGGGAGCTGTTTTTT | CASSPRQYTGELFF
. | TRBJ1-1 | . | TRBV4-3 | TGCGCCAGCAGCCAAGAAGCTGTAGTGGGGGCGCGAGCTTTCTTT | CASSQEAVVGARAFF
TRBD1 | TRBJ1-1 | large | TRBV14 | TGTGCCAGCAGCCAGTCAGGGGGGGCTTTCTTT | CASSQSGGAFF
. | TRBJ1-5 | . | TRBV7-9 | TGTGCCAGCAGCTTGGGGGGATACCAGCCCCAGCATTTT | CASSLGGYQPQHF
. | TRBJ2-1 | few | TRBV7-3 | TGTGCCAGCAGCCCAGGGCCTTTGGATGAGCAGTTCTTC | CASSPGPLDEQFF
TRBD2 | TRBJ2-3 | . | TRBV5-1 | TGCGCCAGCAGCCCGACTAGCGGGACCACTCTGAGCACAGATACGCAGTATTTT | CASSPTSGTTLSTDTQYF
. | TRBJ2-7 | . | TRBV15 | TGTGCCACCAGCAGCCTATACAGGGACGAGCAGTACTTC | CATSSLYRDEQYF
. | TRBJ2-1 | . | TRBV28 | TGTGCCAGCAGTTTAACTAGCTTGTACAATGAGCAGTTCTTC | CASSLTSLYNEQFF
TRBD1 | TRBJ2-3 | . | TRBV14 | TGTGCCAGCAGCCCCCGGGACAGAGGCTACACAGATACGCAGTATTTT | CASSPRDRGYTDTQYF
. | TRBJ2-7 | large | TRBV27 | TGTGCCAGCAGTGTATCCTCCGGGACGGTGTCCTACGAGCAGTACTTC | CASSVSSGTVSYEQYF
. | TRBJ2-6 | . | TRBV6-5 | TGTGCCAGCACCTTAGTATCTGGGGCCAACGTCCTGACTTTC | CASTLVSGANVLTF
. | TRBJ2-3 | . | TRBV4-3 | TGCGCCAGCAGCCAGGCCCTAAGCACAGATACGCAGTATTTT | CASSQALSTDTQYF
. | TRBJ2-5 | . | TRBV27 | TGTGCCAGCAGTTTGTCTACAGGGATGGGAGAGACCCAGTACTTC | CASSLSTGMGETQYF
. | TRBJ1-4 | . | TRBV6-5 | TGTGCCAGCACCCATCGGGGCGCGGCTAATGAAAAACTGTTTTTT | CASTHRGAANEKLFF
. | TRBJ2-7 | . | TRBV6-5 | TGTGCCAGCAGTGATCAGGGAAGCTCCTACGAGCAGTACTTC | CASSDQGSSYEQYF
. | TRBJ1-2 | . | TRBV4-1 | TGCGCCAGCAGCCAGGAAAGGACAGTCTATGGCTACACCTTC | CASSQERTVYGYTF
. | TRBJ1-5 | . | TRBV5-1 | TGCGCCAGCAGCCCGGTACCTGACATCGGGAGGGCTCAGCCCCAGCATTTT | CASSPVPDIGRAQPQHF
. | TRBJ2-5 | . | TRBV7-9 | TGTGCCAGCAGCTTAGAGACCCAGTACTTC | CASSLETQYF
. | TRBJ2-7 | . | TRBV6-1 | TGTGCCAGCAGTGGCGGTGGAGGGTATCCGGAGCAGTACTTC | CASSGGGGYPEQYF
. | TRBJ2-7 | . | TRBV7-9 | TGTGCCAGCAGCCCTCCCTTAGGCCGCAGGGACTACGAGCAGTACTTC | CASSPPLGRRDYEQYF
TRBD2 | TRBJ2-5 | . | TRBV7-9 | TGTGCCAGCAGCTCCTCCGTAAGCGGGAGGGACCAAGAGACCCAGTACTTC | CASSSSVSGRDQETQYF
. | TRBJ2-5 | . | TRBV2 | TGTGCCAGCAGTGAAACCAGGGCGGAGACCCAGTACTTC | CASSETRAETQYF
. | TRBJ2-3 | . | TRBV27 | TGTGCCAGCAGTTTATATGGCGGCACAGATACGCAGTATTTT | CASSLYGGTDTQYF
TRBD2 | TRBJ2-7 | . | TRBV27 | TGTGCCAGCAGTTTATCGGGCGGGAGCGGCGACGAGCAGTACTTC | CASSLSGGSGDEQYF
TRBD1 | TRBJ2-7 | . | TRBV5-6 | TGTGCCAGCAGCTTGGGAGGCCCCGGGACAGGGGGCAGTGCCTACGAGCAGTACTTC | CASSLGGPGTGGSAYEQYF